A single sample is the source of the 7 T cell receptor beta chains below, sequenced in a study of OX40 agonist ivuxolimab in advanced cancers. The table came from immunoSEQ multiplex PCR; TCRdb's copy has only in-frame clones and leaves some out. Seen here are approximately 64,000 clones, 75% to 85% observed once, and the top ten hold approximately 0.7%. Sequenced material: CD4+ or CD8+ T cells sorted from blood, taken in a trial of the OX40 agonist ivuxolimab. These receptors were collected from an adult with an advanced solid tumor such as melanoma, head and neck, liver or kidney cancer.

This clone was recorded a few times. V usage is TRBV10-3 and J usage is TRBJ2-1, with 8 bases fitting TRBD1. V was clipped by 2 bases and J by 2 bases; unmatched bases: 8. Germline CDR1 and CDR2: ENHRY and SYGVKD. The CDR3 runs 17 residues. CDR3 amino acids: CAISEPRATGAYNEQFF. Written as DNA, the CDR3 is TGTGCCATCAGTGAGCCCCGGGCGACAGGGGCCTACAATGAGCAGTTCTTC.

The chain uses TRBV23-1 and TRBJ2-5; perhaps TRBD1 as D (6 bases). TRBV23-1 is filed as an ORF, its function uncertain. CDR3 length: 14 amino acids. V lost 8 bases and J lost 3, with 16 bases in between. In DNA form, the CDR3 reads TGCGCCAGCGTACAGGGTAGTGACGAAGAGACCCAGTACTTC. This gives the protein CASVQGSDEETQYF.

This clone was seen more than once but under ten times. The chain joins TRBV5-5 to TRBJ1-5; D call uncertain. Between the trimmed V and J ends, which lost 2 bases and 3 bases, there was a span of 9 bases. The CDR3 consists of 14 residues. Germline CDR1 and CDR2: SGHKS and YYEKEE (reference sequence). CDR3: CASSFERYNQPQHF. CDR3 coding DNA: TGTGCCAGCAGCTTCGAACGATACAATCAGCCCCAGCATTTT.

The V call is TRBV5-1, the J call TRBJ1-4, with D unresolved. The CDR3 runs to 14 residues. Germline V lookup: CDR1 SGHRS, CDR2 YFSETQ. The V gene lost 3 bases and the J gene lost 8 bases, with 14 bases spanning the gap. The CDR3 spells CASSYRDLREKLFF. Here the CDR3 DNA reads TGCGCCAGCAGCTATCGAGATCTCCGAGAAAAACTGTTTTTT.

The J gene is TRBJ1-1, the V gene TRBV14; D gene uncertain. Germline CDR1 and CDR2: SGHDN and FVKESK. The CDR3 sequence is 13 residues long. Trimming shortened V by 0 bases and J by 4 bases, and 6 bases separated the two germline ends. CDR3 sequence: CASSQDRSTEAFF. CDR3 bases: TGTGCCAGCAGCCAAGATCGAAGCACTGAAGCTTTCTTT.

The chain combines TRBV2 with TRBJ1-4; possibly TRBD1 for D (6 bases). Per germline, CDR1 SNHLY and CDR2 FYNNEI. CDR3 length: 15 residues. V shed 6 bases and J shed 0 bases, with 11 bases lying between them. This CDR3 is CASSADRTTNEKLFF. Here the CDR3 DNA reads TGTGCCAGCAGCGCTGACAGGACAACTAATGAAAAACTGTTTTTT.

The chain is built from TRBV10-1 and TRBJ2-3; the match to TRBD2 covers 9 bases. CDR1 and CDR2 (germline): WNHNN, SYGVQD (reference sequence). This CDR3 is 13 amino acids long. V lost 5 bases to trimming and J lost 5 bases; unmatched junction nucleotides: 2. This CDR3 is CASSSGGRDTQYF. CDR3 coding DNA: TGCGCCAGCAGTAGCGGGGGGAGAGATACGCAGTATTTT.